The present T cell receptor beta chain was sequenced within a study of blood T cells in healthy people across ages. Study conclusions and caveats: Age showed a roughly linear inverse relationship with TCR beta diversity per million T cells. Donor CMV status, an unknown factor, possibly confounded changes in expanded clonotypes.

On this clonotype itself: Its antigen is still unknown.

The CDR3 loop spans 15 amino acids. The ends were cut back, 4 bases at V and 5 bases at J, with 18 bases in the middle. Germline V gene lookup returns CDR1 SGHRS and CDR2 YFSETQ. Using a J-beta primer mix together with a sample-barcoded 5' primer, a second PCR was run for about 7 to 12 cycles. Every cDNA molecule carried a tag from a template-switch adaptor bearing 12 random nucleotides. TCRdb reanalysed the 5' RACE reads using MiXCR and keeps one entry per CDR3 protein. The table lists approximately 1.5 million distinct CDR3 sequences, roughly 43% of them singletons. Researchers collected 9 to 10 milliliters of peripheral blood from every single donor.

The material sequenced was blood. The J gene is TRBJ1-2, the V gene TRBV5-1; the D is unclear. The receptor was isolated from a woman under 30 in good health. CDR3 DNA sequence: TGCGCCAGCAGCCCGGAGGCCAGAACCTCTTATGGCTACACCTTC. The encoded protein is CASSPEARTSYGYTF.